The 18 T cell receptor beta chains presented below share a single source sample, sequenced in a study of blood T cell repertoires in COVID-19. The table came from immunoSEQ multiplex PCR; TCRdb's copy has only in-frame clones and leaves some out. The sample carries hundreds of thousands of clones, 88% recorded once. Sample: peripheral blood. These receptors originate from a woman younger than 45 who had recovered from COVID-19.

The chain links TRBV6-6 to TRBJ2-7; D is unresolved. CDR1 MNHNY and CDR2 SVGAGI come from the germline V gene (reference sequence). The CDR3 sequence is 16 residues long. The germline V and J ends were trimmed by 0 bases and 4 bases, with 16 bases remaining between them. This chain's CDR3 is CASSYSSAQATYEQYF. CDR3 sequence (DNA): TGTGCCAGCAGTTACTCGAGTGCCCAAGCTACGTACGAGCAGTACTTC.

This chain uses TRBV28 with TRBJ1-6; D unclear. Germline loops: CDR1 MDHEN, CDR2 SYDVKM. The CDR3 totals 13 residues. V was shortened by 3 bases and J by 8 bases, with 8 bases between the two germline ends. The CDR3 spells CASSFTLDSPLHF. The CDR3 region has the DNA TGTGCCAGCAGTTTTACTTTAGATTCACCCCTCCACTTT.

The chain carries TRBV7-3 and TRBJ2-1; D not resolved. CDR1 SGHTA and CDR2 FQGTGA come from the germline V gene. CDR3 length equals 15 residues. Trimming stripped 0 bases from V and 3 bases from J, with 9 bases between. The CDR3 protein is CASSLTLRIYNEQFF. For the CDR3, the DNA is TGTGCCAGCAGCTTAACGTTGCGGATCTACAATGAGCAGTTCTTC.

The V gene is TRBV28, the J gene TRBJ2-5; no clear D gene. Germline V gene data show CDR1 as MDHEN and CDR2 as SYDVKM. V shed 4 bases and J shed 8 bases, with 8 bases lying between them. The CDR3 is 11 residues long. The CDR3 bases are TGTGCCAGCAGTTACGCAGGAACCCAGTACTTC. Its protein product is CASSYAGTQYF. The entire variable domain, with the rest obtained from reference TRBV28 and TRBJ2-5, is as follows: DVKVTQSSRYLVKRTGEKVFLECVQDMDHENMFWYRQDPGLGLRLIYFSYDVKMKEKGDIPEGYSVSREKKERFSLILESASTNQTSMYLCASSYAGTQYFGPGTRLLVL.

The chain combines TRBV15 with TRBJ1-5, with D possibly matching TRBD1 (6 bases). This CDR3 spans 17 amino acids. The germline V gene has CDR1 LNHNV and CDR2 YYDKDF (reference sequence). Deletions cut 0 bases from V and 1 base from J, with 13 bases between. CDR3 bases: TGTGCCACCAGCAGAGATAGGGGGACGGGGAGCAATCAGCCCCAGCATTTT. Translation: CATSRDRGTGSNQPQHF.

The chain links TRBV29-1 to TRBJ2-5; 7 positions agree with TRBD2. Looked up from germline, CDR1 is SQVTM and CDR2 is ANQGSEA. The CDR3 consists of 13 residues. V shed 5 bases and J 5 bases; nucleotides not matched to a gene: 8. CDR3 protein: CSVTTSRWETQYF. Here the CDR3 DNA reads TGCAGCGTTACGACTAGCCGATGGGAGACCCAGTACTTC.

The chain couples TRBV7-2 to TRBJ1-4; D gene unclear. The CDR3 extends over 15 amino acids. Trimming removed 5 bases from V and 5 bases from J, with 15 bases in between. Germline V CDR1 and CDR2: SGHTA, FQGNSA. The CDR3 spells CASSADREANEKLFF. The CDR3 region has the DNA TGTGCCAGCAGCGCCGACCGGGAGGCGAATGAAAAACTGTTTTTT.

This sequence joins TRBV5-1 and TRBJ2-7; 8 positions agree with TRBD2. The ends lost 3 bases at V and 4 bases at J; junction bases unmatched: 9. CDR3 length equals 15 residues. CDR1 and CDR2 from the germline V gene are SGHRS and YFSETQ. CDR3 in amino acids: CASSWGVAGSYEQYF. CDR3 DNA sequence: TGCGCCAGCAGCTGGGGGGTAGCGGGATCTTACGAGCAGTACTTC.

This clone was recorded only once. The CDR3 protein is CASSFQGALYEQYF. CDR3 nucleotide sequence: TGCGCCAGCAGCTTCCAGGGGGCGCTTTACGAGCAGTACTTC. This chain connects TRBV5-1 to TRBJ2-7, with 8 bases fitting TRBD1. CDR1 and CDR2 (germline): SGHRS, YFSETQ. This CDR3 contains 14 residues. J was trimmed by 4 bases and V by 2 bases; bases with no gene match: 5.

The CDR3, as DNA: TGTGCCAGCAGTAGACAGGAACACTCCTACGAGCAGTACTTC. Translation gives CASSRQEHSYEQYF. V gene TRBV6-8 combines with J gene TRBJ2-7, with D maybe TRBD1 (6 bases). This CDR3 comprises 14 residues. Germline assignment: CDR1 MNHGY and CDR2 SAAAGT. The V end was cut by 5 bases, the J end by 0 bases, with 11 bases between.

This chain uses TRBV30 with TRBJ1-5, with 10 bases matching TRBD1. This CDR3 is built from 16 residues. Trimming removed 2 bases from V and 5 bases from J; junction bases left unmatched: 9. Germline assignment: CDR1 GTSNPN and CDR2 SVGIG (reference sequence). CDR3 in DNA: TGTGCCTGGAGTTCAGCCCCCGGGACAGGGGATCAGCCCCAGCATTTT. Translated, it gives CAWSSAPGTGDQPQHF.

V gene TRBV25-1 combines with J gene TRBJ2-3; a possible D gene is TRBD1 (6 bases). The CDR3 totals 16 residues. CDR1 is MGHDK and CDR2 is SYGVNS in the germline V gene. Deletions cut 4 bases from V and 4 bases from J, with 18 bases between. The CDR3 nucleotides are TGTGCCAGCAGTGGGGGGCCATTCCCCCCCCCAGATACGCAGTATTTT. It encodes CASSGGPFPPPDTQYF.

The chain recombines TRBV2 with TRBJ1-6, with D possibly TRBD1 on 6 matching bases. This CDR3 region has 16 residues. CDR1 is SNHLY and CDR2 is FYNNEI in the germline V gene. The ends were cut back, 6 bases at V and 0 bases at J, with 12 bases in the middle. The CDR3 bases are TGTGCCAGCAGGGTGGGGGCGAGCTCCTATAATTCACCCCTCCACTTT. Its protein is CASRVGASSYNSPLHF.

This chain uses TRBV2 with TRBJ1-2; D remains ambiguous. The V gene lost 3 bases and the J gene lost 0 bases, with 11 bases spanning the gap. The germline CDR1 and CDR2 sequences are SNHLY and FYNNEI. The length of the CDR3 is 15 residues. The CDR3 sequence is CASSDGGQSNYGYTF. CDR3 sequence (DNA): TGTGCCAGCAGTGACGGAGGGCAATCTAACTATGGCTACACCTTC.

The chain recombines TRBV4-1 with TRBJ1-2; TRBD1 matches 9 bases. The CDR3 contains 17 residues. CDR1 MGHRA and CDR2 YSYEKL come from the germline V gene. J lost 4 bases, V lost 0 bases, and 9 bases had no gene match. Here the CDR3 reads CASSQETGTGLGYGYTF. Here the CDR3 DNA reads TGCGCCAGCAGCCAAGAGACCGGGACAGGGCTCGGCTATGGCTACACCTTC.

The chain is built from TRBV7-6 and TRBJ1-1; 11 bases fit TRBD1. J gave up 5 bases and V 5 bases, and 7 bases lay outside the gene matches. Per germline, CDR1 SGHVS and CDR2 FNYEAQ. This CDR3 comprises 15 residues. The CDR3 DNA sequence: TGTGCCAGCAGCAATGGACAGGGGGCGGGGACTGAAGCTTTCTTT. Translating it yields CASSNGQGAGTEAFF.

This clone was seen only once. The chain employs TRBV11-1 and TRBJ2-1, with a weak D call TRBD2 (5 bases). V was trimmed by 1 base and J by 6 bases, leaving 13 bases between them. In germline, CDR1 is SGHAT, CDR2 FQDESV (reference sequence). The CDR3 runs 15 residues. The CDR3 protein is CASSLEGLGGNEQFF. The CDR3 region has the DNA TGTGCCAGCAGCTTAGAAGGTCTAGGAGGCAATGAGCAGTTCTTC.

In its sample, this clone was seen once. The rearrangement uses TRBV10-3 and TRBJ1-2; no definite D call. With 3 bases removed from V and 4 bases from J, the gap between germline ends came to 6 bases. CDR3 size: 12 residues. Germline V gene data show CDR1 as ENHRY and CDR2 as SYGVKD. The CDR3 reads CAISEQTYGYTF. CDR3 nucleotides: TGTGCCATCAGTGAACAGACCTATGGCTACACCTTC.